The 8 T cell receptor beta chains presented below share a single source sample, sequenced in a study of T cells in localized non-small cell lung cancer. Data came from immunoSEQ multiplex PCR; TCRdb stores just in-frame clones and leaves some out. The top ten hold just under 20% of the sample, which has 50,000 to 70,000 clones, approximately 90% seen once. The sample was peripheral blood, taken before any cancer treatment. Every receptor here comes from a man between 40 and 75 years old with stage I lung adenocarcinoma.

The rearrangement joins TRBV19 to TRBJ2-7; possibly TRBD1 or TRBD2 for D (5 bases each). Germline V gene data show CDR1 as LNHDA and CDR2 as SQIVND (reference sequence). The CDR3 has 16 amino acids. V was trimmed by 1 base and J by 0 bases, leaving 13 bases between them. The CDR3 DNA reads TGTGCCAGTAGTATAGGAGCGAGGGGTAGCTCCTACGAGCAGTACTTC. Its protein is CASSIGARGSSYEQYF. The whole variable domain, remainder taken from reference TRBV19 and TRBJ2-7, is DGGITQSPKYLFRKEGQNVTLSCEQNLNHDAMYWYRQDPGQGLRLIYYSQIVNDFQKGDIAEGYSVSREKKESFPLTVTSAQKNPTAFYLCASSIGARGSSYEQYFGPGTRLTVT.

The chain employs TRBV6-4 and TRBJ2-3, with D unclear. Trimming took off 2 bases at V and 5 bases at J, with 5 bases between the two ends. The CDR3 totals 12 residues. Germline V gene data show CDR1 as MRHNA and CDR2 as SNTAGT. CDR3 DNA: TGTGCCAGCAGTGACAGGGAAGATACGCAGTATTTT. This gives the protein CASSDREDTQYF.

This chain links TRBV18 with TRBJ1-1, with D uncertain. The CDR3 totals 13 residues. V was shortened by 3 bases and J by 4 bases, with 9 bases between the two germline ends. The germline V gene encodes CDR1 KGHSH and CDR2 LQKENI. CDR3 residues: CASSPTEGTEAFF. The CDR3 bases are TGTGCCAGCTCACCGACTGAAGGCACTGAAGCTTTCTTT.

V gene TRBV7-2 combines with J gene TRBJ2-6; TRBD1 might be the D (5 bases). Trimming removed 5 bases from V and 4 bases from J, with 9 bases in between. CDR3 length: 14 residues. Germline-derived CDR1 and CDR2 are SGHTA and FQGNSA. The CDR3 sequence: CASSPGRGANVLTF. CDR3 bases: TGTGCCAGCAGCCCAGGGCGCGGGGCCAACGTCCTGACTTTC. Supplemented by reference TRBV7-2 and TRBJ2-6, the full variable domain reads GAGVSQSPSNKVTEKGKDVELRCDPISGHTALYWYRQSLGQGLEFLIYFQGNSAPDKSGLPSDRFSAERTGGSVSTLTIQRTQQEDSAVYLCASSPGRGANVLTFGAGSRLTVL.

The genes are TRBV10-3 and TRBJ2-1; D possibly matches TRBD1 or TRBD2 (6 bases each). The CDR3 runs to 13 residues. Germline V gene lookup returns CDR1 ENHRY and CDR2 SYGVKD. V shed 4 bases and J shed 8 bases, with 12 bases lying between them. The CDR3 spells CAISVGGRDEQFF. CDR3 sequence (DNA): TGTGCCATCAGTGTGGGGGGCAGGGATGAGCAGTTCTTC.

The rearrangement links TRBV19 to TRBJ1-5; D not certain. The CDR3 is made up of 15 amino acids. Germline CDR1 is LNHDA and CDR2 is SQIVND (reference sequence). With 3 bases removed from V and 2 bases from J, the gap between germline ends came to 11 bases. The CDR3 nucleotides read TGTGCCAGTAGTATCGTAGGAGTAGGCAATCAGCCCCAGCATTTT. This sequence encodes CASSIVGVGNQPQHF.

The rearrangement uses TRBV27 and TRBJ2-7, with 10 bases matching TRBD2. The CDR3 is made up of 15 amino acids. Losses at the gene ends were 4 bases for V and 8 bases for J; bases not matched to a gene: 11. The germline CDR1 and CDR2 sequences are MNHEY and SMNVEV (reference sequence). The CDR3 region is CASSSPQLAGVKQYF. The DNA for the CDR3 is TGTGCCAGCAGTTCGCCGCAGCTAGCGGGAGTTAAGCAGTACTTC.

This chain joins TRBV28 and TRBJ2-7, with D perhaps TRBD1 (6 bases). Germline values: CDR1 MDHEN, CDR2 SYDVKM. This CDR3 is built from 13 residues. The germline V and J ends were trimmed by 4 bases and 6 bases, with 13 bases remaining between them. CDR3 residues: CASSSTGSREQYF. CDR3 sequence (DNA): TGTGCCAGCAGTTCCACAGGGTCGCGCGAGCAGTACTTC.